A selection of T cell receptor beta chains follows, all from one sample in a study of control samples from healthy donors and cancer patients. Here immunoSEQ multiplex PCR was the method, and the copy in TCRdb shows in-frame clones only, minus some. The sample includes around 80,000 clones, 91% seen only once; the top ten take 17%. The specimen was blood. These receptors were obtained from a man between 50 and 59 years old in good health. CDR3s include the opening cysteine and the closing phenylalanine or tryptophan. The order of the fields is V gene, D gene, clone size, J gene, CDR3 DNA, CDR3 protein. The D gene is left open where the match is weak. The size field is filled for only some rows; it gives once, few, many or a size class.

V gene: TRBV12-3/TRBV12-4
D gene: -
clone size: -
J gene: TRBJ1-2
CDR3 DNA: TGTGCCAGCAGTTTACAGGGAATGGAGGGCTACACCTTC
CDR3 protein: CASSLQGMEGYTF

V gene: TRBV5-6
D gene: -
clone size: -
J gene: TRBJ1-1
CDR3 DNA: TGTGCCAGCAGCTTAGGCGAGGTTCGACGGATGAACACTGAAGCTTTCTTT
CDR3 protein: CASSLGEVRRMNTEAFF

V gene: TRBV4-2
D gene: -
clone size: -
J gene: TRBJ1-6
CDR3 DNA: TGTGCCAGCAGCCAAGATAGACAGCAAGGGTCACCCCTCCACTTT
CDR3 protein: CASSQDRQQGSPLHF

V gene: TRBV24-1
D gene: -
clone size: -
J gene: TRBJ2-1
CDR3 DNA: TGTGCCACCAGTGAATCGTCAGGGTTAGGGCAGTTCTTC
CDR3 protein: CATSESSGLGQFF

V gene: TRBV10-3
D gene: -
clone size: once
J gene: TRBJ2-5
CDR3 DNA: TGTGCCATCAGTGATCAGGCACCGGGAACCCAGTACTTC
CDR3 protein: CAISDQAPGTQYF

V gene: TRBV4-3
D gene: -
clone size: -
J gene: TRBJ2-6
CDR3 DNA: TGCGCCAGCAGCCAAGATCCCGGGATCCCTGGGGCCAACGTCCTGACTTTC
CDR3 protein: CASSQDPGIPGANVLTF

V gene: TRBV19
D gene: -
clone size: -
J gene: TRBJ2-2
CDR3 DNA: TGTGCCAGTAGTATGGGACTGGGCGGCGCGAACACCGGGGAGCTGTTTTTT
CDR3 protein: CASSMGLGGANTGELFF

V gene: TRBV10-2
D gene: TRBD1
clone size: -
J gene: TRBJ1-2
CDR3 DNA: TGCGCCAGCAGTGTCCGGACAGGGGGTAAAAATGGCTACACCTTC
CDR3 protein: CASSVRTGGKNGYTF

V gene: TRBV7-8
D gene: -
clone size: -
J gene: TRBJ1-1
CDR3 DNA: TGTGCCAGCAGCTTAGTCGGGGGGAACACTGAAGCTTTCTTT
CDR3 protein: CASSLVGGNTEAFF

V gene: TRBV5-5
D gene: -
clone size: -
J gene: TRBJ2-7
CDR3 DNA: TGTGCCAGCAGCTTGGGTTACGAGCAGTACTTC
CDR3 protein: CASSLGYEQYF

V gene: TRBV3-1/TRBV3-2
D gene: TRBD1
clone size: -
J gene: TRBJ1-5
CDR3 DNA: TGTGCCAGCAGCCAACAGGGGGCTCAGCCCCAGCATTTT
CDR3 protein: CASSQQGAQPQHF

V gene: TRBV5-1
D gene: -
clone size: -
J gene: TRBJ1-4
CDR3 DNA: TGCGCCAGCAGCTTGGTACCGACTGTAGAAAAACTGTTTTTT
CDR3 protein: CASSLVPTVEKLFF

V gene: TRBV25-1
D gene: -
clone size: -
J gene: TRBJ2-7
CDR3 DNA: TGTGCCAGCAGAGGACACCTCTACGAGCAGTACTTC
CDR3 protein: CASRGHLYEQYF

V gene: TRBV27
D gene: -
clone size: -
J gene: TRBJ1-4
CDR3 DNA: TGTGCCAGTATGGCCCCCGGAAAACTGTTTTTT
CDR3 protein: CASMAPGKLFF

V gene: TRBV27
D gene: -
clone size: -
J gene: TRBJ2-5
CDR3 DNA: TGTGCCAGCACAACACGGACGGGGGGCACGTTAGAGACCCAGTACTTC
CDR3 protein: CASTTRTGGTLETQYF

V gene: TRBV30
D gene: -
clone size: -
J gene: TRBJ1-5
CDR3 DNA: TGTGCCTGGAGCCGGGGGTCAGCTAATCAGCCCCAGCATTTT
CDR3 protein: CAWSRGSANQPQHF

V gene: TRBV6-6
D gene: -
clone size: -
J gene: TRBJ2-3
CDR3 DNA: TGTGCCAGCAGTTCGCCGGGCTCCTGGGACACAGATACGCAGTATTTT
CDR3 protein: CASSSPGSWDTDTQYF

V gene: TRBV6-5
D gene: -
clone size: -
J gene: TRBJ1-6
CDR3 DNA: TGTGCCAGCAGAACGGAGTCCCGGACACCCCTCCACTTT
CDR3 protein: CASRTESRTPLHF

V gene: TRBV6-6
D gene: -
clone size: -
J gene: TRBJ1-2
CDR3 DNA: TGTGCCAGCAGTTACTCCTCTTTTGCAGACTATGGCTACACCTTC
CDR3 protein: CASSYSSFADYGYTF

V gene: TRBV28
D gene: TRBD1
clone size: -
J gene: TRBJ1-2
CDR3 DNA: TGTGCCAGCAGGACCGGGACAGAGATACTCTACACCTTC
CDR3 protein: CASRTGTEILYTF

V gene: TRBV13
D gene: -
clone size: -
J gene: TRBJ1-3
CDR3 DNA: TGTGCCAGCAGCTTAGTCCACAGATCTGGAAACACCATATATTTT
CDR3 protein: CASSLVHRSGNTIYF

V gene: TRBV7-9
D gene: -
clone size: once
J gene: TRBJ2-7
CDR3 DNA: TGTGCCAGCAGCGTCCAGGTCCTCCTACCCTACGAGCAGTACTTC
CDR3 protein: CASSVQVLLPYEQYF

V gene: TRBV13
D gene: -
clone size: -
J gene: TRBJ2-7
CDR3 DNA: TGTGCCAGCAGCTTAAGCAGGGGGGAGTCCTACGAGCAGTACTTC
CDR3 protein: CASSLSRGESYEQYF

V gene: TRBV3-1/TRBV3-2
D gene: -
clone size: -
J gene: TRBJ1-1
CDR3 DNA: TGTGCCAGCAGCCAAGGACAGGCTAGGACTTTCTTT
CDR3 protein: CASSQGQARTFF

V gene: TRBV29-1
D gene: -
clone size: -
J gene: TRBJ2-1
CDR3 DNA: TGCAGCCAGGGGACACCGTACAATGAGCAGTTCTTC
CDR3 protein: CSQGTPYNEQFF

V gene: TRBV6-4
D gene: -
clone size: -
J gene: TRBJ1-5
CDR3 DNA: TGTGCCAGCAGTGACTCGAGTCGGGACATTAGCAATCAGCCCCAGCATTTT
CDR3 protein: CASSDSSRDISNQPQHF

V gene: TRBV4-1
D gene: -
clone size: -
J gene: TRBJ2-3
CDR3 DNA: TGCGCCAGCAGCCCAAAGGGGGTAGGAGTAACAGATACGCAGTATTTT
CDR3 protein: CASSPKGVGVTDTQYF

V gene: TRBV19
D gene: -
clone size: -
J gene: TRBJ2-1
CDR3 DNA: TGTGCCAGTAGTATAGATTGGGGGCCGGGAAATGAGCAGTTCTTC
CDR3 protein: CASSIDWGPGNEQFF

V gene: TRBV5-1
D gene: -
clone size: -
J gene: TRBJ2-7
CDR3 DNA: TGCGCCAGCGCTTACCCAGGGAGGAACGAGCAGTACTTC
CDR3 protein: CASAYPGRNEQYF

V gene: TRBV5-1
D gene: TRBD1
clone size: once
J gene: TRBJ1-1
CDR3 DNA: TGCGCCAGCAGCCGCGACAGGGGCACTGAAGCTTTCTTT
CDR3 protein: CASSRDRGTEAFF

V gene: TRBV6-6
D gene: -
clone size: -
J gene: TRBJ1-1
CDR3 DNA: TGTGCCAGCAGCGGGGGGATCACTGAAGCTTTCTTT
CDR3 protein: CASSGGITEAFF

V gene: TRBV4-1
D gene: -
clone size: once
J gene: TRBJ1-3
CDR3 DNA: TGCGCCAGCAGCCGAGACCTGGGGTCCGGAAACACCATATATTTT
CDR3 protein: CASSRDLGSGNTIYF

V gene: TRBV6-5
D gene: -
clone size: few
J gene: TRBJ1-2
CDR3 DNA: TGTGCCAGCAGTTCGGGTCTCTACTATGGCTACACCTTC
CDR3 protein: CASSSGLYYGYTF

V gene: TRBV7-8
D gene: TRBD2
clone size: -
J gene: TRBJ2-4
CDR3 DNA: TGTGCCAGCAGCTTTTATACAAGCGGGGGACTAGCCAAAAACATTCAGTACTTC
CDR3 protein: CASSFYTSGGLAKNIQYF

V gene: TRBV9
D gene: TRBD1
clone size: -
J gene: TRBJ2-2
CDR3 DNA: TGTGCCAGCAGCCGCCTTACAGGGGCTGGCGGGGAGCTGTTTTTT
CDR3 protein: CASSRLTGAGGELFF

V gene: TRBV5-6
D gene: -
clone size: -
J gene: TRBJ1-1
CDR3 DNA: TGTGCCAGCAGCTACCCCACAGGCACGGGTGAAGCTTTCTTT
CDR3 protein: CASSYPTGTGEAFF

V gene: TRBV6-6
D gene: TRBD1
clone size: -
J gene: TRBJ1-2
CDR3 DNA: TGTGCCAGCAGTTACCCCAGGGGGGGCAACTATGGCTACACCTTC
CDR3 protein: CASSYPRGGNYGYTF

V gene: TRBV6-5
D gene: TRBD2
clone size: -
J gene: TRBJ2-7
CDR3 DNA: TGTGCCACCTTGTTGCGGGGGGATCATCCCTACGAGCAGTACTTC
CDR3 protein: CATLLRGDHPYEQYF

V gene: TRBV3-1/TRBV3-2
D gene: -
clone size: -
J gene: TRBJ2-7
CDR3 DNA: TGTGCCAGCAGCCAGGGATACGAGCAGTACTTC
CDR3 protein: CASSQGYEQYF

V gene: TRBV5-1
D gene: -
clone size: -
J gene: TRBJ1-5
CDR3 DNA: TGCGCCAGCAGCTTGGGAGGACAGTTTAGCAATCAGCCCCAGCATTTT
CDR3 protein: CASSLGGQFSNQPQHF

V gene: TRBV27
D gene: -
clone size: -
J gene: TRBJ2-3
CDR3 DNA: TGTGCCAGCAGTTTGGGGCAGGCAACAGATACGCAGTATTTT
CDR3 protein: CASSLGQATDTQYF

V gene: TRBV30
D gene: TRBD2
clone size: -
J gene: TRBJ2-2
CDR3 DNA: TGTGCCTCTGTCACGGGACTAGTCACCGGGGAGCTGTTTTTT
CDR3 protein: CASVTGLVTGELFF

V gene: TRBV9
D gene: -
clone size: -
J gene: TRBJ2-1
CDR3 DNA: TGTGCCAGCAGCGTATCCCACGGGAATGAGCAGTTCTTC
CDR3 protein: CASSVSHGNEQFF

V gene: TRBV21-1
D gene: -
clone size: -
J gene: TRBJ1-1
CDR3 DNA: TGTGCCCGAGGACGGGGAGAGAGCATGAACACTGAAGCTTTCTTT
CDR3 protein: CARGRGESMNTEAFF

V gene: TRBV11-2
D gene: TRBD1
clone size: once
J gene: TRBJ1-2
CDR3 DNA: TGTGCCAGCAACTACAGGGGAAATTATGGCTACACCTTC
CDR3 protein: CASNYRGNYGYTF